Below are 27 T cell receptor beta chains sequenced from a single sample in a study of CD8+CD57+ T cells in acquired aplastic anemia. Genomic DNA, serving as template, underwent TCR beta VDJ and CDR3 profiling. TCRdb fed the reads into MiXCR, producing one record per CDR3 protein. The sample yields over 100,000 distinct CDR3 sequences, around two fifths seen once. What was sequenced was sorted CD4+, CD8+, or CD8+CD57+ T cells (not recorded which) from PBMCs. The receptor source for this set is a human donor in good health, serving as a control.

In this sample, this clonotype turned up once. This chain joins TRBV2 and TRBJ1-2; possible D gene TRBD1, 5 bases. The CDR3 runs 15 residues. Trimming took off 8 bases at V and 7 bases at J, with 23 bases between the two ends. Germline values: CDR1 SNHLY, CDR2 FYNNEI. Written as DNA, the CDR3 is TGTGCCAGCGGCCCTCGGGGCAGTCAAACGGGTGGCTACACCTTC. Amino acid sequence: CASGPRGSQTGGYTF.

This chain links TRBV6-1 with TRBJ1-4, with a possible D match to TRBD1 (5 bases). Germline loops: CDR1 MNHNS, CDR2 SASEGT. V lost 7 bases and J lost 7, with 13 bases in between. This CDR3 is 13 amino acids long. The DNA for the CDR3 is TGTGCCAGCATGAGGGGATTTGGTGAAAAACTGTTTTTT. This encodes CASMRGFGEKLFF.

The rearrangement joins TRBV19 to TRBJ2-6; D uncertain. V was pared by 3 bases and J by 2 bases, with 11 bases between. Germline lookup yields CDR1 LNHDA and CDR2 SQIVND (reference sequence). This CDR3 has 16 residues. CDR3 region: CASSIKGRAGANVLTF. DNA of the CDR3: TGTGCCAGTAGTATTAAGGGTAGGGCTGGGGCCAACGTCCTGACTTTC.

This clonotype has at least ten counts. The V and J genes are TRBV4-2 and TRBJ1-6, with a possible D match to TRBD1 (5 bases). The CDR3 extends over 17 amino acids. CDR1 and CDR2 from the germline V gene are LGHNA and YNFKEQ. Trimming removed 1 base from V and 5 bases from J, with 15 bases in between. The chain's CDR3 is CASSQGPLRGDNSPLHF. CDR3 coding DNA: TGTGCCAGCAGCCAAGGTCCTTTAAGGGGCGATAATTCACCCCTCCACTTT.

The chain has TRBV19 and TRBJ1-5, with 8 bases aligning to TRBD1. The V segment lost 4 bases and the J segment 6 bases; nucleotides outside the gene matches: 2. From germline, CDR1 is LNHDA and CDR2 SQIVND (reference sequence). The CDR3 is made up of 13 amino acids. CDR3 nucleotides: TGTGCCAGTAGTACAGGGGGCGGTCAGCCCCAGCATTTT. Protein product: CASSTGGGQPQHF.

This chain joins TRBV2 and TRBJ1-4, with 8 bases identical to TRBD1. Germline CDR1 reads SNHLY; CDR2 reads FYNNEI. The CDR3 is 14 amino acids. V shed 7 bases, J shed 6 bases, and the junction held 7 bases outside the gene matches. CDR3 bases: TGTGCCAGCAAAGTCCAGGGGGCGGATGAAAAACTGTTTTTT. This sequence encodes CASKVQGADEKLFF.

The chain links TRBV4-1 to TRBJ1-2, with a weak D call TRBD1 (6 bases). Looked up from germline, CDR1 is MGHRA and CDR2 is YSYEKL. V was clipped by 0 bases and J by 4 bases, with 15 bases between them. This CDR3 has 16 residues. CDR3 loop: CASSQEGGGAVYGYTF. Here the CDR3 DNA reads TGCGCCAGCAGCCAAGAGGGGGGGGGCGCGGTCTATGGCTACACCTTC.

The V call is TRBV10-1, the J call TRBJ2-2; possible D gene TRBD1, 6 bases. The length of the CDR3 is 12 residues. CDR1 WNHNN and CDR2 SYGVQD come from the germline V gene (reference sequence). Trimming pared 6 bases from V and 6 bases from J, leaving 8 bases between. The CDR3 nucleotides read TGCGCCAGCAGGGGGACATCCGGGGAGCTGTTTTTT. It encodes CASRGTSGELFF.

This clonotype has at least ten counts. The V gene is TRBV9, the J gene TRBJ2-2; D gene uncertain. This CDR3 has 12 amino acids. V was cut by 0 bases and J by 7 bases, with 4 bases left in between. Germline V gene lookup returns CDR1 SGDLS and CDR2 YYNGEE. CDR3 in DNA: TGTGCCAGCAGCGTAGTATACGGGGAGCTGTTTTTT. Protein sequence: CASSVVYGELFF.

Turning to this clonotype: A read error may be the cause here, since a much bigger clone is one base away. The gene calls are TRBV11-3 and TRBJ1-5, with D possibly being TRBD1 (5 bases). CDR3 length equals 14 residues. In germline, CDR1 is SGHNT, CDR2 YENEEA. CDR3 in DNA: TGTGCCAACAGCCCAGCCGGGGCCTTGCAGCCCCAGCATTTT. Amino acids: CANSPAGALQPQHF.

This clonotype was seen a single time. One end of the junction is discordant with germline, which a read error may explain. The chain links TRBV18 to TRBJ2-3, with D possibly being TRBD2 (6 bases). The germline V gene has CDR1 KGHSH and CDR2 LQKENI. CDR3 length equals 18 residues. CDR3 protein: CANSQILGRRASTDTQYF. The CDR3 DNA reads TGTGCCAACTCACAAATTTTAGGAAGGAGGGCTAGCACAGATACGCAGTATTTT.

This clonotype was seen repeatedly, ten times or more. This chain uses TRBV11-2 with TRBJ2-7, with 11 bases fitting TRBD2. Trimming at V came to 2 bases and at J to 3 bases, leaving 6 bases not matched to a gene. The CDR3 runs 16 residues. CDR1 is SGHAT, CDR2 FQNNGV, per germline. CDR3 sequence (DNA): TGTGCCAGCAGCTTACTAGGACTAGCGGGTCTCTACGAGCAGTACTTC. It specifies CASSLLGLAGLYEQYF.

The chain links TRBV25-1 to TRBJ2-3; D remains unclear. The assigned J gene may be wrong: the sequence end matches TRBJ1-5 better. The germline V gene encodes CDR1 MGHDK and CDR2 SYGVNS. The CDR3 length is 14 residues. The CDR3 coding sequence is TGTGCCAGTTCGAGCGGGCCCTTTTTAGATACGCAGCATTTT. Protein: CASSSGPFLDTQHF.

This clonotype appeared many times. The rearrangement uses TRBV3-1 and TRBJ1-2, with D perhaps TRBD1 (5 bases). The CDR3 contains 13 residues. The germline gives CDR1 LGHDT, CDR2 YNNKEL (reference sequence). V lost 4 bases and J lost 6, with 12 bases in between. CDR3 nucleotide sequence: TGTGCCAGCAGCCCCGGGCCGGGGGATGGCTACACCTTC. Its protein is CASSPGPGDGYTF.

This clonotype has at least ten counts. This CDR3 is CASSYLTASTDTQYF. The CDR3 region has the DNA TGTGCCAGTAGTTACTTGACAGCGAGCACAGATACGCAGTATTTT. The chain joins TRBV19 to TRBJ2-3, with D possibly matching TRBD1 (5 bases). The germline V and J ends were trimmed by 5 bases and 0 bases, with 12 bases remaining between them. The CDR3 totals 15 residues. In germline, CDR1 is LNHDA, CDR2 SQIVND (reference sequence).

The chain couples TRBV5-4 to TRBJ2-7; no reliable D call. V was cut by 1 base and J by 3 bases, with 5 bases left in between. The germline V gene encodes CDR1 SGHNT and CDR2 YYREEE (reference sequence). The CDR3 extends over 12 amino acids. DNA of the CDR3: TGTGCCAGCAGCTTGACACGCTACGAGCAGTACTTC. Protein product: CASSLTRYEQYF.

The chain is built from TRBV11-3 and TRBJ1-1; D is perhaps TRBD1 (6 bases). Germline CDR1 and CDR2: SGHNT and YENEEA. V was clipped by 4 bases and J by 4 bases, with 19 bases between them. The CDR3 is made up of 16 amino acids. The CDR3 protein is CASSSRGGGVGTEAFF. CDR3 bases: TGTGCCAGCAGCTCTAGGGGGGGAGGCGTGGGCACTGAAGCTTTCTTT.

This clonotype was seen ten or more times. CDR3 amino acids: CASNEFRGNSPLHF. The DNA for the CDR3 is TGTGCCAGCAATGAATTCAGAGGAAATTCACCCCTCCACTTT. The chain recombines TRBV6-4 with TRBJ1-6; D is ambiguous. CDR1 is MRHNA, CDR2 SNTAGT, per germline. This CDR3 is built from 14 residues. V was clipped by 7 bases and J by 7 bases, with 14 bases between them.

The chain couples TRBV12-3 or TRBV12-4 to TRBJ2-3, with 8 bases that match TRBD2. The CDR3 runs 15 residues. The J segment lost 6 bases and the V segment lost 1 base, leaving 6 bases of the junction unmatched. CDR3 coding DNA: TGTGCCAGCAGTTTAGGCGGGACTAGTGATGATACGCAGTATTTT. Residues: CASSLGGTSDDTQYF.

Remarks on this clonotype: A read error is possible here, since a much larger clone lies one base away. The chain's CDR3 is CSAVRDRGRHGELFF. CDR3 sequence (DNA): TGCAGTGCGGTAAGGGACAGGGGGCGACACGGGGAGCTGTTTTTT. This rearrangement joins TRBV20-1 to TRBJ2-2; the match to TRBD1 covers 12 bases. Germline V gives CDR1 DFQATT, CDR2 SNEGSKA (reference sequence). The CDR3 totals 15 residues. Trimming cost V 6 bases and J 7 bases; bases outside gene matches: 9.

The gene calls are TRBV5-1 and TRBJ2-7, with a weak D call TRBD1 (6 bases). Per germline, CDR1 SGHRS and CDR2 YFSETQ. Trimming cost V 0 bases and J 2 bases, with 9 bases left between them. The CDR3 is 14 amino acids. The DNA of the CDR3 is TGCGCCAGCAGCTTGGGACAGGCCCCCTACGAGCAGTACTTC. The encoded protein is CASSLGQAPYEQYF.

There are a few counts of this clonotype. The V gene is TRBV7-9, the J gene TRBJ1-4, with D possibly matching TRBD1 (6 bases). V lost 5 bases and J lost 6, with 10 bases in between. This CDR3 region has 13 residues. Germline V gene sequence: CDR1 SEHNR, CDR2 FQNEAQ (reference sequence). CDR3 sequence reads: CASSPPGDEKLFF. CDR3 nucleotide sequence: TGTGCCAGCAGCCCACCAGGGGATGAAAAACTGTTTTTT.

Regarding this clonotype: A much larger clone lies a single base off, so this may be a read error. The CDR3 protein is CAWTVPPAGEQYF. The DNA for the CDR3 is TGTGCCTGGACCGTCCCCCCGGCGGGTGAGCAGTACTTC. The chain couples TRBV30 to TRBJ2-7; perhaps TRBD2 as D (5 bases). Per the germline V gene, CDR1 is GTSNPN and CDR2 is SVGIG (reference sequence). The CDR3 covers 13 residues. V was cut by 4 bases and J by 7 bases, with 17 bases left in between.

This clonotype was seen ten or more times. The J gene is TRBJ1-2, the V gene TRBV20-1, with TRBD1 as a possible D gene (5 bases). This CDR3 region has 16 residues. Germline CDR1 reads DFQATT; CDR2 reads SNEGSKA (reference sequence). With 4 bases removed from V and 4 bases from J, the gap between germline ends came to 22 bases. CDR3 DNA: TGCAGTGCTATCGAAATACAGAGGGGCGGCCTCTATGGCTACACCTTC. This translates into CSAIEIQRGGLYGYTF.

This clonotype was counted at least ten times. The V gene is TRBV20-1, the J gene TRBJ2-3, with 7 bases aligning to TRBD2. The junction had 9 bases not matched to a gene; V was cut back by 1 base and J by 2 bases. CDR1 DFQATT and CDR2 SNEGSKA come from the germline V gene (reference sequence). This CDR3 is built from 16 residues. The CDR3 bases are TGCAGTGCTAGAGGGCTAGCGGATTACTACACAGATACGCAGTATTTT. As protein: CSARGLADYYTDTQYF.

The chain links TRBV20-1 to TRBJ2-7, with a possible D match to TRBD1 (5 bases). CDR3 length equals 14 residues. Germline V gene data show CDR1 as DFQATT and CDR2 as SNEGSKA (reference sequence). The V end was cut by 3 bases, the J end by 4 bases, with 16 bases between. CDR3 coding DNA: TGCAGTGCTAGTCTCACAGGTTCTACTTACGAGCAGTACTTC. Translated, it gives CSASLTGSTYEQYF.

This clonotype was seen many times. CDR3 region: CASSTGTGTSEYF. The DNA for the CDR3 is TGTGCCAGCAGTACGGGCACCGGGACTAGCGAGTACTTC. This rearrangement joins TRBV6-1 to TRBJ2-5, with 10 bases lining up with TRBD2. Germline trimming cut 5 bases from V and 12 bases from J; bases unmatched to any gene: 9. This CDR3 spans 13 amino acids. Per germline, CDR1 MNHNS and CDR2 SASEGT.